This T cell receptor beta chain stems from a study of cytomegalovirus exposure and HLA in healthy donors. Study summary: Approximately 81% of around 400 genotyped donors fell in the Caucasian-associated ancestry cluster. Study results and limitations: The authors listed 150 to 200 TCR beta chains as cytomegalovirus-associated. Data from an earlier analysis indicated that most TCR beta V segments were productive either about 87% or about 30% of the time. HLA alleles showed associations with 16,951 TCR beta sequences in a later analysis, at a 0.05 false discovery rate.

Primers: 60 Vbeta forward and 13 Jbeta reverse. Profiling relied on immunoSEQ multiplex PCR, and the TCRdb table lists in-frame clones only, not all of them. Among 120,000 or so clones listed, about 78% were seen once. There are 12 residues in the CDR3. Germline V gives CDR1 MNHEY, CDR2 SMNVEV (reference sequence). The V end was cut by 3 bases, the J end by 11 bases, with 13 bases between. Concerning this clone: What it recognizes is unknown.

This sequence originates from a woman between 40 and 55 years old in good health and CMV-seropositive. This rearrangement joins TRBV27 to TRBJ1-1, with D unresolved. The material sequenced was PBMCs. CDR3 nucleotides: TGTGCCAGCAGTTTGCGGGGTGGCTCCGCTTTCTTT. Residues: CASSLRGGSAFF.